A selection of T cell receptor beta chains follows, all from one sample in a study of blood T cell repertoires in COVID-19. Clones were sequenced by immunoSEQ multiplex PCR, and TCRdb holds only the in-frame ones, with some missing. Among approximately 100,000 clones listed, 82% were seen once. Sample: peripheral blood. The receptors here all came from a man in his fifties or sixties with acute or convalescent COVID-19. CDR3s include the opening cysteine and the closing phenylalanine or tryptophan. Fields, in order: D gene, V gene, J gene, clone size, CDR3 DNA, CDR3 protein. A D gene is named only where the DNA matches it firmly. Not every row has a clone size; where given, it reads once, few, many or a size class.

D: TRBD1; V: TRBV6-1; J: TRBJ1-2; size: once; DNA: TGTGCCAGCAGTGAACGGGACAGGGGGCGCGGCTACACCTTC; CDR3: CASSERDRGRGYTF
D: NA; V: TRBV3-1/TRBV3-2; J: TRBJ2-5; size: NA; DNA: TGTGCCAGCAGCCAAGTGCGAGAGACCCAGTACTTC; CDR3: CASSQVRETQYF
D: TRBD2; V: TRBV7-2; J: TRBJ2-5; size: NA; DNA: TGTGCCAGCAGCTCCGTAGCGGGAGAGGCAGAGACCCAGTACTTC; CDR3: CASSSVAGEAETQYF
D: TRBD2; V: TRBV10-3; J: TRBJ2-1; size: once; DNA: TGTGCCATCAGCCCGTTTGCGGGAGACCTGTTCTTC; CDR3: CAISPFAGDLFF
D: TRBD2; V: TRBV2; J: TRBJ2-5; size: NA; DNA: TGTGCCAGCAATAGACTAGCGGGGGCCCAAGAGACCCAGTACTTC; CDR3: CASNRLAGAQETQYF
D: NA; V: TRBV5-1; J: TRBJ2-1; size: NA; DNA: TGCGCCAGCAGCTTGGGTCAGACAGAAATGCAGTTCTTC; CDR3: CASSLGQTEMQFF
D: NA; V: TRBV18; J: TRBJ1-5; size: NA; DNA: TGTGCCAGCTCACCTGACTTAGCAAGCAATCAGCCCCAGCATTTT; CDR3: CASSPDLASNQPQHF
D: NA; V: TRBV20-1; J: TRBJ1-3; size: few; DNA: TGCAGTGCTAGTCGAGGCCCCTCTGGAAACACCATATATTTT; CDR3: CSASRGPSGNTIYF
D: TRBD1; V: TRBV2; J: TRBJ1-1; size: few; DNA: TGTGCCAGCAGTGAAGGGACAGGGGAGACTGAAGCTTTCTTT; CDR3: CASSEGTGETEAFF
D: NA; V: TRBV11-3; J: TRBJ1-6; size: once; DNA: TGTGCCAGCAGCTATACTTGGCCGGGTAGGACAAATTCACCCCTCCACTTT; CDR3: CASSYTWPGRTNSPLHF
D: TRBD1; V: TRBV28; J: TRBJ1-4; size: few; DNA: TGTGCCAGCAGTACTACCTACCGGGACAGAAGAGTTAGCCTGTTTTTT; CDR3: CASSTTYRDRRVSLFF